What follows is one T cell receptor beta chain and its context. Its antigen is not known. The sample originates from a study of cytomegalovirus exposure and HLA in healthy donors. Amplification used 60 Vbeta primers and 13 Jbeta primers. The repertoire was sequenced with immunoSEQ multiplex PCR; TCRdb's copy has only in-frame clones and lacks some. The data contain under 200,000 clones, less than 80% of them singletons. Germline CDR1 reads MDHEN; CDR2 reads SYDVKM. V was pared by 6 bases and J by 4 bases, with 5 bases of the junction left unmatched. The CDR3 is 13 residues long. General study findings and limits: Some TCR beta chains (roughly 150 of them) were listed as cytomegalovirus-associated. Trimming of TCR beta V- and J-genes showed a link, identified in a later analysis, to a missense DCLRE1C variant. Earlier analysis looked at TCR beta V segments, and most were productive about 90% or about 30% of the time.

Those who donated were healthy bone marrow donors. The rearrangement joins TRBV28 to TRBJ2-7; 8 nucleotides line up with TRBD1. This TCR was sampled from a man aged 35-49 years in good health and CMV-seronegative. Source material: PBMCs. The DNA of the CDR3 is TGTGCCAGCAGACTGACAGGGGTGTACGAGCAGTACTTC. It translates to CASRLTGVYEQYF.